The subject of this entry is one T cell receptor (beta chain). The antigen is undetermined. One heparinised draw, averaging around 0.12 L, was taken per donor. These data belong to a study of beta chain features in type 1 diabetes. Study-wide context: All samples yielded 85 million to 130 million examined sorted cells.

Study results and caveats: TCRB CDR3s were moderately but significantly shorter in Type 1 diabetes patients in all four CD4+ subsets.

Between the trimmed V and J ends, which lost 0 bases and 5 bases, there was a span of 12 bases. CDR3 length: 15 residues. From germline, CDR1 is SGHRS and CDR2 YFSETQ. Every bit of the isolated RNA underwent reverse transcription, so sequencing read expressed TCRB transcripts. Sequenced by immunoSEQ multiplex PCR; TCRdb stores in-frame clones only, minus some. The sample holds 400,000 or so clones, 8.5% to 10% seen once. The sample consisted of central memory CD4+ T cells from blood. The clonotype originates from a young man with type 1 diabetes. This chain links TRBV5-1 with TRBJ1-5; tentative D call: TRBD1 (6 bases). CDR3 in DNA: TGCGCCAGCAGCTTGGAACCAGGGGATTATCAGCCCCAGCATTTT. Its translation is CASSLEPGDYQPQHF.